The next 14 T cell receptor beta chains were all read from a single sample in a study of Graves' ophthalmopathy and Graves' hyperthyroidism. TCR beta CDR3 amplification used RNA transcripts. A first-round RT-PCR used HTBI primers, followed by a second-round multiplex PCR. TCRdb reanalysed the multiplex PCR reads using MiXCR and keeps one entry per CDR3 protein. The sample records some 1.1 million distinct CDR3 sequences, 35% to 40% being singletons. Sequenced material: peripheral blood or thyroid tissue (not recorded which). The receptors stem from an adult man with Graves' hyperthyroidism.

This clonotype was counted ten times or more. The chain couples TRBV4-2 to TRBJ2-7, with 12 bases aligning to TRBD2. The CDR3 contains 16 residues. The V segment lost 1 base and the J segment 4 bases; nucleotides outside the gene matches: 5. CDR1 LGHNA and CDR2 YNFKEQ come from the germline V gene. The CDR3 sequence is CASSQVATSGSYEQYF. The CDR3 DNA follows: TGTGCCAGCAGCCAAGTGGCGACTAGCGGGAGTTACGAGCAGTACTTC.

This clonotype was found a few times. V is TRBV20-1 and J is TRBJ2-2, with 9 bases matching TRBD1. This CDR3 comprises 14 residues. Germline CDR1 is DFQATT and CDR2 is SNEGSKA (reference sequence). V shed 3 bases and J 4 bases; nucleotides not matched to a gene: 3. The CDR3: CSASYRGLTGELFF. In nucleotides, the CDR3 is TGCAGTGCTAGCTACAGGGGGCTCACCGGGGAGCTGTTTTTT.

This clonotype was seen at least ten times. The V and J genes are TRBV6-5 and TRBJ1-1; TRBD1 is a possible D gene (6 bases). Per germline, CDR1 MNHEY and CDR2 SVGAGI. The CDR3 has 13 residues. Trimming shortened V by 2 bases and J by 4 bases, and 8 bases separated the two germline ends. The chain's CDR3 is CASSYRTVTEAFF. For the CDR3, the DNA is TGTGCCAGCAGTTACAGGACAGTCACTGAAGCTTTCTTT.

This clonotype was recorded once. The J gene is TRBJ1-2, the V gene TRBV7-8; TRBD1 matches at 8 bases. CDR3 length: 14 amino acids. Germline assignment: CDR1 SGHVS and CDR2 FQNEAQ. V dropped 6 bases and J dropped 7; count of bases not matched to a gene: 10. The CDR3 loop is CASRTGGSGSGYTF. The CDR3 nucleotides are TGTGCCAGCAGAACAGGGGGAAGTGGCTCTGGCTACACCTTC.

This sequence joins TRBV5-1 and TRBJ2-6; no clear D gene. Germline CDR1 is SGHRS and CDR2 is YFSETQ. V was pared by 3 bases and J by 0 bases, with 10 bases between. The CDR3 consists of 16 residues. CDR3 amino acids: CASSYGRISGANVLTF. DNA for the CDR3: TGCGCCAGCAGCTACGGACGGATCTCTGGGGCCAACGTCCTGACTTTC.

Ten or more counts support this clonotype. J is TRBJ1-6 and V is TRBV7-2, with a weak D call TRBD1 (6 bases). This CDR3 spans 15 amino acids. The V gene's germline CDR1 is SGHTA and CDR2 FQGNSA. V was trimmed by 7 bases and J by 9 bases, leaving 19 bases between them. Written as DNA, the CDR3 is TGTGCCAGCACCCTCGGGGGGCGTTGGAGTTCACCCCTCCACTTT. Protein sequence: CASTLGGRWSSPLHF. Full variable domain (remainder filled in from reference TRBV7-2 and TRBJ1-6): GAGVSQSPSNKVTEKGKDVELRCDPISGHTALYWYRQSLGQGLEFLIYFQGNSAPDKSGLPSDRFSAERTGGSVSTLTIQRTQQEDSAVYLCASTLGGRWSSPLHFGNGTRLTVT.

The table lists this clonotype with many counts. The rearrangement uses TRBV10-3 and TRBJ2-6; 8 positions agree with TRBD1. This CDR3 spans 19 amino acids. Germline-derived CDR1 and CDR2 are ENHRY and SYGVKD. V lost 0 bases and J lost 2; bases outside the gene matches: 9. The CDR3 bases are TGTGCCATCAGTGAGTCGATTGGGACAGGAGACCCTGGGGCCAACGTCCTGACTTTC. This sequence encodes CAISESIGTGDPGANVLTF.

This clonotype was seen many times. The rearrangement uses TRBV20-1 and TRBJ2-7; 10 bases match TRBD2. The CDR3 totals 15 residues. The V and J ends lost 1 base and 4 bases, in that order; junction bases with no gene match: 7. Germline-derived CDR1 and CDR2 are DFQATT and SNEGSKA (reference sequence). As DNA, the CDR3 is TGCAGTGCTAGAGCTGGGGGTAGCGGGAGGTACGAGCAGTACTTC. Translating gives CSARAGGSGRYEQYF.

This clonotype occurred many times. The chain joins TRBV20-1 to TRBJ1-4; D uncertain. This CDR3 spans 15 amino acids. Germline V gives CDR1 DFQATT, CDR2 SNEGSKA (reference sequence). Between the trimmed V and J ends, which lost 6 bases and 2 bases, there was a span of 16 bases. CDR3 loop: CSAAVPGLTNEKLFF. The DNA of the CDR3 is TGCAGTGCCGCGGTCCCGGGCCTCACTAATGAAAAACTGTTTTTT.

This clonotype was detected only once. The V gene is TRBV9, the J gene TRBJ2-7; no clear D. The end of the DNA fits TRBJ2-1 better, so the J call may be wrong. The CDR3 sequence is 14 residues long. Germline CDR1 reads SGDLS; CDR2 reads YYNGEE. This chain's CDR3 is CASSVVPSSYEQFF. As DNA, the CDR3 is TGTGCCAGCAGCGTAGTACCGAGCTCCTACGAGCAGTTCTTC.

For this clonotype: An end of the junction differs from the germline gene, which may be a read error. The chain has TRBV28 and TRBJ2-7; D is uncertain. CDR3 size: 15 residues. The germline V gene has CDR1 MDHEN and CDR2 SYDVKM. This chain's CDR3 is CASSPRHSNTYEQYF. DNA for the CDR3: TGCGCCAGCAGCCCGAGACACTCGAACACCTACGAGCAGTACTTC.

The table lists this clonotype with many counts. The J gene is TRBJ1-1, the V gene TRBV19, with 7 positions matching TRBD1. Per germline, CDR1 LNHDA and CDR2 SQIVND (reference sequence). J gave up 5 bases and V 3 bases, and 12 bases lay outside the gene matches. CDR3 length: 16 amino acids. The CDR3 is CASSMGVTGRLTEAFF. CDR3 coding DNA: TGTGCCAGTAGTATGGGGGTGACAGGGCGGTTAACTGAAGCTTTCTTT.

This clonotype was detected ten times or more. The chain combines TRBV5-6 with TRBJ2-7; no reliable D call. Germline V gene sequence: CDR1 SGHDT, CDR2 YYEEEE. CDR3 length: 11 amino acids. With 0 bases removed from V and 6 bases from J, the gap between germline ends came to 4 bases. In DNA form, the CDR3 reads TGTGCCAGCAGCTTGGAAACCGAGCAGTACTTC. This translates into CASSLETEQYF.

The CDR3 DNA is TGTGCCAGCAGTTCCTCTGCAGTCCCTAACTATGGCTACACCTTC. Its translation is CASSSSAVPNYGYTF. The gene calls are TRBV12-3 or TRBV12-4 and TRBJ1-2; no definite D call. Trimming took 4 bases from V and 0 from J, leaving 12 bases between them. This CDR3 contains 15 residues.